This TCR beta chain was captured in a study of blood T cells in healthy people across ages. A second PCR, run for roughly 7 to 12 cycles, used a sample-barcoded 5' primer plus a J-beta primer mix. Via MiXCR, TCRdb re-called the 5' RACE reads, giving one row per CDR3 protein. The profile shows 730,000 or so distinct CDR3 sequences, roughly two fifths of them singletons. Study results and caveats: Long-lived donors carried more naive CD4+ cells and greater diversity than aged donors.

Caucasian, healthy and from Russia, the donors were aged between roughly 6 and 100. A remark on this clonotype: As yet, its antigen is unknown.

Between the trimmed V and J ends, which lost 0 bases and 6 bases, there was a span of 12 bases. CDR3 length equals 15 residues. CDR1 is MNHEY and CDR2 is SVGEGT in the germline V gene. The gene calls are TRBV6-2 or TRBV6-3 and TRBJ2-1; TRBD1 might be the D (5 bases). This TCR came from an elderly man in good health. The sample was blood. The CDR3 sequence: CASSYSSRATNEQFF. CDR3 bases: TGTGCCAGCAGTTACTCGTCCAGGGCCACCAATGAGCAGTTCTTC.